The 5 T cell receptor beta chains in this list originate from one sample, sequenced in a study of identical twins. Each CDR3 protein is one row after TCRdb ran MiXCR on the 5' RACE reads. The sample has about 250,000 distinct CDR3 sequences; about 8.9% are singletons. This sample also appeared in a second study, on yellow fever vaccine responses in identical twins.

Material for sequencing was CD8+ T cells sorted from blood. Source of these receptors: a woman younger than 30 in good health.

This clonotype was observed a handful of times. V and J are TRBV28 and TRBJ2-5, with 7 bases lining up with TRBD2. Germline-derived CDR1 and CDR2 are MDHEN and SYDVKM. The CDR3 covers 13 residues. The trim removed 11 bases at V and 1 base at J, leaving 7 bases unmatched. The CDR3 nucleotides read TGTGCCTCGTATGGGGAGGGCCAAGAGACCCAGTACTTC. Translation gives CASYGEGQETQYF.

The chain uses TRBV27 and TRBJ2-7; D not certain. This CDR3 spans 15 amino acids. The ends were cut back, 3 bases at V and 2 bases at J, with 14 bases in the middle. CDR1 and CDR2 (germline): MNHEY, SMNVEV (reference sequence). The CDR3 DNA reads TGTGCCAGCAGTTTGGTCCCTAGTGATACCTACGAGCAGTACTTC. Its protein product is CASSLVPSDTYEQYF.

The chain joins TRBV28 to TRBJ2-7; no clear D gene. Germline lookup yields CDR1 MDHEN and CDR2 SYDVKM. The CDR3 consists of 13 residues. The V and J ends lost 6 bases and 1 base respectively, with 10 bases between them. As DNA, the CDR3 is TGTGCCAGCAGCCCTCAGAATTCCTACGAGCAGTACTTC. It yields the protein CASSPQNSYEQYF.

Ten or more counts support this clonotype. CDR3 sequence: CASSQDVNEQFF. In nucleotides, the CDR3 is TGTGCCAGCAGCCAAGATGTCAATGAGCAGTTCTTC. The gene calls are TRBV3-1 and TRBJ2-1; no reliable D call. Germline V gene lookup returns CDR1 LGHDT and CDR2 YNNKEL (reference sequence). The CDR3 length is 12 residues. The germline V and J ends were trimmed by 0 bases and 6 bases, with 3 bases remaining between them.

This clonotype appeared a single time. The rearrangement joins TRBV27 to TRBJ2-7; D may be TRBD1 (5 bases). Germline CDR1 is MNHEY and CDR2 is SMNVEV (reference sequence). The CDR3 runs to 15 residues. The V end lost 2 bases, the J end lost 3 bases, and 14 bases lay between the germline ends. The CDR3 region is CASSLRGRAIYEQYF. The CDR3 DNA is TGTGCCAGCAGTTTACGAGGCAGGGCCATCTACGAGCAGTACTTC.